A selection of T cell receptor beta chains follows, all from one sample in a study of hypomethylating agent response in myelodysplastic syndrome. TCRdb's copy holds only in-frame clones and misses some; the assay was immunoSEQ multiplex PCR. The sample lists roughly 970 clones; about three quarters were seen once. The sample consisted of bone marrow, taken before or after starting hypomethylating agent treatment for myelodysplastic syndrome (not recorded which). The source is a human donor with myelodysplastic syndrome. Both conserved end residues are part of each CDR3. Each record gives: CDR3 length, clone size, D gene, J gene, V gene, CDR3 DNA, CDR3 protein. A D gene is named only where the DNA matches it firmly. Only some rows state a clone size, as once, few, many or a class for expanded clones.

len: 12; abundance: NA; d_gene: NA; j_gene: TRBJ2-1; v_gene: TRBV4-1; CDR3nt: TGCGCCAGCAGCCCCACCAACAATGAGCAGCTCTTC; CDR3aa: CASSPTNNEQLF
len: 13; abundance: few; d_gene: NA; j_gene: TRBJ2-7; v_gene: TRBV2; CDR3nt: TGTGCCACCACGGGACTGGACTCCTACGAGCAGTACTTC; CDR3aa: CATTGLDSYEQYF
len: 17; abundance: NA; d_gene: TRBD1; j_gene: TRBJ1-5; v_gene: TRBV18; CDR3nt: TGTGCCAGCTCTCGCTCTCCGGGACAGCATAGCAATCAGCCCCAGCATTTT; CDR3aa: CASSRSPGQHSNQPQHF
len: 13; abundance: NA; d_gene: NA; j_gene: TRBJ2-1; v_gene: TRBV12-5; CDR3nt: TGTGCTAGTGGTTTGGTACACCCAGGGGAGCAGTTCTTC; CDR3aa: CASGLVHPGEQFF
len: 16; abundance: NA; d_gene: NA; j_gene: TRBJ2-7; v_gene: TRBV7-2; CDR3nt: TGTGCCAGCAGCTTAACTCCGTTCGCCCGTTCCTACGAGCAGTACTTC; CDR3aa: CASSLTPFARSYEQYF
len: 14; abundance: NA; d_gene: NA; j_gene: TRBJ2-5; v_gene: TRBV7-2; CDR3nt: TGTGCCAGCAGCCGCTGGGGGTCGGCGGAGACCCAGTACTTC; CDR3aa: CASSRWGSAETQYF
len: 15; abundance: NA; d_gene: TRBD1; j_gene: TRBJ1-2; v_gene: TRBV19; CDR3nt: TGTGCCAGTAGTGCCCGAGGACAGGGGACCGGTGGCTACACCTTC; CDR3aa: CASSARGQGTGGYTF
len: 16; abundance: NA; d_gene: TRBD1; j_gene: TRBJ2-7; v_gene: TRBV9; CDR3nt: TGTGCCAGCAGCGAAACCGGGACAGGGGGAATTTACGAGCAGTACTTC; CDR3aa: CASSETGTGGIYEQYF
len: 14; abundance: NA; d_gene: TRBD2; j_gene: TRBJ2-7; v_gene: TRBV19; CDR3nt: TGTGCCAGTAGTTCCCTGGGACTAGTAAACGAGCAGTACTTC; CDR3aa: CASSSLGLVNEQYF
len: 17; abundance: NA; d_gene: TRBD2; j_gene: TRBJ2-4; v_gene: TRBV18; CDR3nt: TGTGCCAGCTCACCACTAGCGGGAGAGAGTTCCAAAAACATTCAGTACTTC; CDR3aa: CASSPLAGESSKNIQYF
len: 15; abundance: few; d_gene: NA; j_gene: TRBJ1-6; v_gene: TRBV7-3; CDR3nt: TGTGCCAGCAGCTTAGCCGGGACAAATAATTCACCCCTCCACTTT; CDR3aa: CASSLAGTNNSPLHF
len: 14; abundance: NA; d_gene: NA; j_gene: TRBJ1-5; v_gene: TRBV30; CDR3nt: TGTGCCTGGAGTGTACCTAGGGTCGGGCAGCCCCAGCATTTT; CDR3aa: CAWSVPRVGQPQHF
len: 14; abundance: NA; d_gene: TRBD2; j_gene: TRBJ2-1; v_gene: TRBV10-2; CDR3nt: TGCGCCAGCGTTCCTAGCGGAGCCGGTAGGGAGCAGTTCTTC; CDR3aa: CASVPSGAGREQFF
len: 14; abundance: NA; d_gene: NA; j_gene: TRBJ2-1; v_gene: TRBV4-1; CDR3nt: TGCGCCAGCAGCCAGGGACCTAGCCTGGGTGAGCAGTTCTTC; CDR3aa: CASSQGPSLGEQFF
len: 13; abundance: NA; d_gene: TRBD1; j_gene: TRBJ1-2; v_gene: TRBV7-2; CDR3nt: TGTGCCAGCAGCCAGCAGGGGGCGCTTGGCTACACCTTC; CDR3aa: CASSQQGALGYTF
len: 15; abundance: once; d_gene: TRBD2; j_gene: TRBJ2-7; v_gene: TRBV6-6; CDR3nt: TGTGCCAGCACCCCTGCGGGAGGATCCAGCTACGAGCAGTACTTC; CDR3aa: CASTPAGGSSYEQYF
len: 14; abundance: NA; d_gene: TRBD1; j_gene: TRBJ1-1; v_gene: TRBV7-6; CDR3nt: TGTGCCAGCAGCTCAAGACAGGGGCACACTGAAGCTTTCTTT; CDR3aa: CASSSRQGHTEAFF
len: 13; abundance: NA; d_gene: NA; j_gene: TRBJ1-2; v_gene: TRBV29-1; CDR3nt: TGCAGCGTTGTAGGTGGCTCAAACTATGGCTACACCTTC; CDR3aa: CSVVGGSNYGYTF
len: 13; abundance: NA; d_gene: TRBD2; j_gene: TRBJ2-1; v_gene: TRBV27; CDR3nt: TGTGCCAGCAGTTTAGCGGGGGTCAATGAGCAGTTCTTC; CDR3aa: CASSLAGVNEQFF
len: 14; abundance: NA; d_gene: NA; j_gene: TRBJ1-5; v_gene: TRBV9; CDR3nt: TGTGCCAGCAGCAAGCAGGGTTTGGGGCAGCCCCAGCATTTT; CDR3aa: CASSKQGLGQPQHF
len: 14; abundance: NA; d_gene: NA; j_gene: TRBJ2-7; v_gene: TRBV6-5; CDR3nt: TGTGCCAGCGGTGCCGCACAGAGAGTCTACGAGCAGTACTTC; CDR3aa: CASGAAQRVYEQYF
len: 16; abundance: once; d_gene: NA; j_gene: TRBJ1-6; v_gene: TRBV5-1; CDR3nt: TGCGCCAGCAGCCGTGGTGTTGGGGAAGATACCTCACCCCTCCACTTT; CDR3aa: CASSRGVGEDTSPLHF
len: 16; abundance: NA; d_gene: TRBD1; j_gene: TRBJ2-2; v_gene: TRBV11-2; CDR3nt: TGTGCCAGCAGCTTAGCTACAGGGGGAGGCACCGGGGAGCTGTTTTTT; CDR3aa: CASSLATGGGTGELFF
len: 15; abundance: NA; d_gene: NA; j_gene: TRBJ1-1; v_gene: TRBV11-2; CDR3nt: TGTGCCAGCAGCTTATCGGGGACACCTAACACTGAAGCTTTCTTT; CDR3aa: CASSLSGTPNTEAFF
len: 14; abundance: NA; d_gene: TRBD2; j_gene: TRBJ2-1; v_gene: TRBV4-2; CDR3nt: TGTGCCAGCAGCCAAGCTGGACTAGCGGGAGAGCAGTTCTTC; CDR3aa: CASSQAGLAGEQFF
len: 16; abundance: NA; d_gene: NA; j_gene: TRBJ1-6; v_gene: TRBV4-1; CDR3nt: TGCGCCAGCAGCCAAGCAATACACCTATTTAATTCACCCCTCCACTTT; CDR3aa: CASSQAIHLFNSPLHF
len: 13; abundance: NA; d_gene: NA; j_gene: TRBJ1-2; v_gene: TRBV5-1; CDR3nt: TGCGCCAGCAGCTTGGAGGCAGTCTATGGCTACACCTTC; CDR3aa: CASSLEAVYGYTF
len: 15; abundance: NA; d_gene: NA; j_gene: TRBJ1-1; v_gene: TRBV5-5; CDR3nt: TGTGCCAGCAGCCCCCGACAAGAATGGAACACTGAAGCTTTCTTT; CDR3aa: CASSPRQEWNTEAFF